This section outlines one T cell receptor (beta chain) sequence together with its context. The CDR3 sequence is 14 residues long. CDR1 is SGHNT and CDR2 is YYREEE in the germline V gene (reference sequence). Trimming left V 0 bases short and J 3 bases short, with 10 bases between. Patients had blood sampled at baseline and again on cycle 4 day 1 and cycle 7 day 1. TCRdb keeps only in-frame clones here, not all; method: immunoSEQ multiplex PCR. Of approximately 76,000 clones listed, 70% to 90% were seen once; the top ten hold approximately 5.5%. The data were taken from a study of OX40 agonist ivuxolimab in advanced cancers. The wider study: Mean age 60 years, range roughly 23 to 79; 82.7% male.

The sample was CD4+ or CD8+ T cells sorted from blood, taken in a trial of the OX40 agonist ivuxolimab. The sequence was collected from an adult with an advanced solid tumor such as melanoma, head and neck, liver or kidney cancer. J is TRBJ2-7 and V is TRBV5-4, with D perhaps TRBD1 or TRBD2 (5 bases each). CDR3 protein: CASSLAGSFYEQYF. DNA for the CDR3: TGTGCCAGCAGCTTGGCAGGGAGCTTCTACGAGCAGTACTTC.